This T cell receptor beta chain was recorded in a study of glioma-infiltrating T cells. About the research overall: Sequencing aimed for about 4.5- to 11-fold coverage of about 920,000 peripheral T cells.

A note on this clonotype: Its antigen remains unknown.

This CDR3 contains 16 residues. Trimming took 5 bases from V and 6 from J; bases not matched to a gene: 10. CDR1 is LGHDT and CDR2 is YNNKEL in the germline V gene (reference sequence). Using RNA template, CDR3s of TCR alpha and beta were amplified with iRepertoire arm-PCR. In TCRdb, the multiplex PCR reads were re-called with MiXCR into one record per CDR3 protein. The sample holds more than 350,000 distinct CDR3 sequences, less than 50% seen once. Study findings and constraints: Tissue and blood shared very few CDR3 sequences. A blood CDR3 motif signature was depleted in highly divergent patients.

The sequence was collected from a human donor with low-grade glioma or glioblastoma, undergoing nonglioma brain surgery, or in good health (not recorded which). This chain uses TRBV3-1 with TRBJ2-2; TRBD2 aligns across 9 bases. Sequenced sample: glioma tissue, nonneoplastic brain tissue, or PBMCs (not recorded which). The DNA of the CDR3 is TGTGCCAGCAGCGTTTCGGCGGGAGGGCGTTCCGGGGAGCTGTTTTTT. Its translation: CASSVSAGGRSGELFF. The full variable domain, with the rest looked up from reference TRBV3-1 and TRBJ2-2, is DTAVSQTPKYLVTQMGNDKSIKCEQNLGHDTMYWYKQDSKKFLKIMFSYNNKELIINETVPNRFSPKSPDKAHLNLHINSLELGDSAVYFCASSVSAGGRSGELFFGEGSRLTVL.